This TCR beta chain was observed in a study of control samples from healthy donors and cancer patients (dated by TCRdb to 2019 to 2021). Trimming removed 4 bases from V and 6 bases from J; the gene matches leave 12 bases unexplained. From the cysteine through the phenylalanine, the CDR3 covers 17 amino acids. This entry keeps only the CDR3 DNA: 51 bases, framed from base 1. The germline V gene (reference sequence) specifies LGHDT as CDR1 and YNNKEL as CDR2. The library relied on the immunoSEQ multiplex PCR assay. TCRdb carries this immuneACCESS record with in-frame sequences only. Its versions omit some clonotypes, under half of them owing to an unresolved V gene in the studies checked, with the rest unexplained. The sample has roughly 95,000 clones on record, approximately 93% of them singletons. Together, the top ten hold roughly 0.92% of the sample. The sample holds one count of this clone. Its binding antigen is unknown. Base qualities are not recorded, but no much larger clone differs from it by a single base.

The sequence was obtained from a woman younger than 45 in good health. This chain joins TRBV3-1 (or the pseudogene TRBV3-2) to TRBJ2-3; 11 central nucleotides agree with TRBD2. The sample consisted of blood. The CDR3 region: CASSPLFSLAGGDTQYF. The base sequence is TGTGCCAGCAGCCCCCTGTTCAGTCTAGCGGGGGGTGATACGCAGTATTTT.